The 9 T cell receptor beta chains below were found in one sample sequenced in a study of blood T cell repertoires in COVID-19. Assay used: immunoSEQ multiplex PCR; TCRdb lists only in-frame clones, some missing. The sample lists around 52,000 clones, approximately 86% seen once, with roughly 21% in the top ten. Sequences were obtained from peripheral blood. The receptors come from an elderly woman with COVID-19, enrolled during active disease.

The rearrangement joins TRBV7-2 to TRBJ2-5; 11 nucleotides agree with TRBD2. The CDR3 spans 15 residues. From germline, CDR1 is SGHTA and CDR2 FQGNSA. The junction had 5 bases not matched to a gene; V was cut back by 4 bases and J by 4 bases. CDR3 nucleotide sequence: TGTGCCAGCAGCTCGATACTAGCGGGGGCAGAGACCCAGTACTTC. Its protein product is CASSSILAGAETQYF.

The rearrangement links TRBV19 to TRBJ2-1; the match to TRBD1 covers 7 bases. The trim removed 2 bases at V and 6 bases at J, leaving 7 bases unmatched. The CDR3 contains 15 residues. Germline V gene lookup returns CDR1 LNHDA and CDR2 SQIVND (reference sequence). DNA of the CDR3: TGTGCCAGTAGTATAACGGGACAGTACGGCAATGAGCAGTTCTTC. This codes for CASSITGQYGNEQFF.

The sample holds a few counts of this clone. This chain uses TRBV30 with TRBJ1-4, with a tentative D call TRBD1 (5 bases). This CDR3 comprises 13 residues. Looked up from germline, CDR1 is GTSNPN and CDR2 is SVGIG (reference sequence). Trimming shortened V by 2 bases and J by 4 bases, and 8 bases separated the two germline ends. CDR3 sequence reads: CAWSRQSNEKLFF. CDR3 coding DNA: TGTGCCTGGAGTCGACAGAGTAATGAAAAACTGTTTTTT.

V gene TRBV2 combines with J gene TRBJ2-3; 12 bases map to TRBD2. J gave up 4 bases and V 6 bases, and 8 bases lay outside the gene matches. From germline, CDR1 is SNHLY and CDR2 FYNNEI. The CDR3 runs 16 residues. The CDR3 sequence: CASRPTSGGRSDTQYF. In nucleotides, the CDR3 is TGTGCCAGCAGGCCGACTAGCGGGGGTCGTTCAGATACGCAGTATTTT.

CDR3 bases: TGTGCCAGTACCACGACAGAGAGCTACACCGGGGAGCTGTTTTTT. Translated: CASTTTESYTGELFF. V and J are TRBV19 and TRBJ2-2; a possible D gene is TRBD1 (5 bases). V was cut by 7 bases and J by 3 bases, with 15 bases left in between. CDR3 length: 15 residues. Per the germline V gene, CDR1 is LNHDA and CDR2 is SQIVND (reference sequence).

This clone is labeled hyperexpanded. This chain joins TRBV27 and TRBJ2-7; 7 positions match TRBD2. The germline CDR1 and CDR2 sequences are MNHEY and SMNVEV (reference sequence). The trim removed 2 bases at V and 2 bases at J, leaving 3 bases unmatched. CDR3 length: 14 residues. CDR3 bases: TGTGCCAGCAGTTTAGGGAGGGCGACCTACGAGCAGTACTTC. Translated: CASSLGRATYEQYF.

The chain combines TRBV27 with TRBJ2-1, with D possibly matching TRBD2 (7 bases). The CDR3 runs 17 residues. The germline CDR1 and CDR2 sequences are MNHEY and SMNVEV (reference sequence). V was cut by 2 bases and J by 4 bases, with 18 bases left in between. CDR3 nucleotides: TGTGCCAGCAGTTTAGACCCCAGAGGGGGGGGATACAATGAGCAGTTCTTC. Translating it yields CASSLDPRGGGYNEQFF.

The chain links TRBV18 to TRBJ1-4; D gene unclear. Germline V CDR1 and CDR2: KGHSH, LQKENI. The CDR3 totals 14 residues. V was cut by 2 bases and J by 5 bases, with 9 bases left in between. The CDR3 region has the DNA TGTGCCAGCTCACCAGGGCTCGGCAATGAAAAACTGTTTTTT. Amino acid sequence: CASSPGLGNEKLFF.

The chain combines TRBV5-1 with TRBJ2-1, with D tentatively TRBD2 (5 bases). V dropped 2 bases and J dropped 8 bases, with 11 bases sitting between them. The germline gives CDR1 SGHRS, CDR2 YFSETQ. The CDR3 extends over 13 amino acids. The CDR3 sequence: CASSLGGGDEQFF. The CDR3 DNA follows: TGCGCCAGCAGCTTAGGCGGAGGCGATGAGCAGTTCTTC.